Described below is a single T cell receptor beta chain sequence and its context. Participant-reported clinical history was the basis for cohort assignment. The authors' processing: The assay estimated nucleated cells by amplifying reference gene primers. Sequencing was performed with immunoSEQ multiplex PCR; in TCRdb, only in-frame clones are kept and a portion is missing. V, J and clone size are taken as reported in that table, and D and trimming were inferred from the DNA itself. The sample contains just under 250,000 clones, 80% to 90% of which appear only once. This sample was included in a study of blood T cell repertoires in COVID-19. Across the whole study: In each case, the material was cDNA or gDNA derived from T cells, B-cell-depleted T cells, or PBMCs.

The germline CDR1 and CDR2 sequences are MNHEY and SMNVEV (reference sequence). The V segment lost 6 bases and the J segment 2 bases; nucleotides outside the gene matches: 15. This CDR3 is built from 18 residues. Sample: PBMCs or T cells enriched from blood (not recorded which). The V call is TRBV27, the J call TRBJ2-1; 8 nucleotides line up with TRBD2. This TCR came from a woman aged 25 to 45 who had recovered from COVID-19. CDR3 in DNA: TGTGCCAGCAGCCTGATTCCGGGACTAGGACTTGCCTACAATGAGCAGTTCTTC. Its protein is CASSLIPGLGLAYNEQFF.